These 4 T cell receptor beta chains came from one sample sequenced in a study of T-cell memory formation after mild COVID-19. In TCRdb, the 5' RACE reads were re-called with MiXCR into one record per CDR3 protein. The data hold some 440,000 distinct CDR3 sequences, with roughly 25% observed a single time. Material for sequencing was PBMCs or a T cell subset sorted from them (not recorded which). These receptors were obtained from an adult woman who had mild COVID-19 (a few samples of this study predate the infection). Cell type and time point are not known.

This chain joins TRBV5-1 and TRBJ2-5; no reliable D call. The CDR3 contains 15 residues. The germline V and J ends were trimmed by 0 bases and 4 bases, with 13 bases remaining between them. The V gene's germline CDR1 is SGHRS and CDR2 YFSETQ. Here the CDR3 reads CASSLALVGPETQYF. In DNA form, the CDR3 reads TGCGCCAGCAGCTTGGCTCTAGTGGGCCCAGAGACCCAGTACTTC.

The chain combines TRBV12-3 or TRBV12-4 with TRBJ2-3, with TRBD2 matching 13 bases. Trimming removed 3 bases from V and 2 bases from J; junction bases left unmatched: 5. This CDR3 contains 17 residues. CDR3 residues: CASSLGTSGMVTDTQYF. DNA for the CDR3: TGTGCCAGCAGTTTGGGGACTAGCGGGATGGTCACAGATACGCAGTATTTT.

This clonotype was detected a few times. The CDR3 spells CASSARLLQGTEAFF. The CDR3 DNA sequence: TGTGCCAGCAGCGCCCGACTCCTACAGGGCACTGAAGCTTTCTTT. This sequence joins TRBV11-3 and TRBJ1-1, with a possible D match to TRBD1 (6 bases). V was trimmed by 5 bases and J by 4 bases, leaving 17 bases between them. The germline V gene has CDR1 SGHNT and CDR2 YENEEA. The CDR3 runs 15 residues.

This clonotype occurred a few times. This rearrangement joins TRBV20-1 to TRBJ2-4; D is ambiguous. V lost 5 bases, J lost 0 bases, and 26 bases lay in between. The CDR3 totals 19 residues. Per the germline V gene, CDR1 is DFQATT and CDR2 is SNEGSKA (reference sequence). In DNA, the CDR3 is TGCAGTGCTCATGATGGCGATAGGCGGACGATACTAGCCAAAAACATTCAGTACTTC. Amino acids: CSAHDGDRRTILAKNIQYF.